This T cell receptor (beta chain) stems from a study of control samples from healthy donors and cancer patients. Here immunoSEQ multiplex PCR was the method, and the copy in TCRdb shows in-frame clones only, minus some. The sample records about 72,000 clones, approximately 92% being singletons. The CDR3 runs 16 residues. Trimming cost V 2 bases and J 2 bases; bases outside gene matches: 6. Germline V gene data show CDR1 as ENHRY and CDR2 as SYGVKD. The TCR was taken from a woman in her sixties or seventies in good health. The sequenced sample was blood. V and J are TRBV10-3 and TRBJ2-3, with TRBD1 identical over 8 bases. This chain's CDR3 is CAISERGTGPTDTQYF. In DNA, the CDR3 is TGTGCCATCAGTGAGCGTGGGACAGGCCCCACAGATACGCAGTATTTT.